Listed below are T cell receptor beta chains from one sample, sequenced in a study of glioma-infiltrating T cells. TCRdb processed the multiplex PCR reads anew with MiXCR; each CDR3 protein has one entry. The sample holds about 380,000 distinct CDR3 sequences; 41% are singletons and the top ten take about 12%. Material for sequencing was glioma tissue, nonneoplastic brain tissue, or PBMCs (not recorded which). The receptor source for this set is a human donor with low-grade glioma or glioblastoma, undergoing nonglioma brain surgery, or in good health (not recorded which). Each CDR3 is given with its conserved first and last residue. Each record gives: V gene, J gene, clone size, D gene, CDR3 DNA, CDR3 protein. D genes are given only for firm matches. The size of a clone is reported for some rows only, either as once, few or many, or as a class for expanded clones.

v_call: TRBV20-1
j_call: TRBJ2-3
clone_size: -
d_call: TRBD2
cdr3_nt: TGCAGTGCTAGAGATTGGGCTAGCGGGAGCGCAGATACGCAGTATTTT
cdr3_aa: CSARDWASGSADTQYF

v_call: TRBV7-2
j_call: TRBJ1-1
clone_size: -
d_call: TRBD1
cdr3_nt: TGTGCCAGCAGCTTGGGGACAGGGCTGAAGGCTGAAGCTTTCTTT
cdr3_aa: CASSLGTGLKAEAFF

v_call: TRBV27
j_call: TRBJ1-2
clone_size: -
d_call: TRBD1
cdr3_nt: TGTGCCAGCAGTTTCCAAGGACAGGGAAATGGCTACACCTTC
cdr3_aa: CASSFQGQGNGYTF

v_call: TRBV24-1
j_call: TRBJ2-1
clone_size: -
d_call: TRBD1
cdr3_nt: TGTACCACCAGTGATAGACCGGGACAGGGTATGAATGAGCAGTTCTTC
cdr3_aa: CTTSDRPGQGMNEQFF

v_call: TRBV4-3
j_call: TRBJ1-5
clone_size: -
d_call: -
cdr3_nt: TGCGCCAGCAGCCGAGACAGGTCCCCTGGGCAGCCCCAGCATTTT
cdr3_aa: CASSRDRSPGQPQHF

v_call: TRBV27
j_call: TRBJ1-2
clone_size: many
d_call: -
cdr3_nt: TGTGCCAGCAGTTTCACAGGGTCTGGCTACACCTTC
cdr3_aa: CASSFTGSGYTF

v_call: TRBV29-1
j_call: TRBJ1-1
clone_size: -
d_call: -
cdr3_nt: TGCAGCGTTGTTTTCTGGGGGCAGCTGAACACTGAAGCTTTCTTT
cdr3_aa: CSVVFWGQLNTEAFF

v_call: TRBV25-1
j_call: TRBJ2-3
clone_size: many
d_call: TRBD2
cdr3_nt: TGTGCCAGCAGTCTAGGGGACTATTACACAGATACGCAGTATTTT
cdr3_aa: CASSLGDYYTDTQYF

v_call: TRBV6-6
j_call: TRBJ2-5
clone_size: few
d_call: TRBD1
cdr3_nt: TGTGCCAGCAGTTACTGGCAGGGGGAAGAGACCCAGTACTTC
cdr3_aa: CASSYWQGEETQYF

v_call: TRBV28
j_call: TRBJ2-3
clone_size: many
d_call: -
cdr3_nt: TGTGCCAGCAGTCCCGTCACAGATACGCAGTATTTT
cdr3_aa: CASSPVTDTQYF

v_call: TRBV6-2/TRBV6-3
j_call: TRBJ1-1
clone_size: -
d_call: -
cdr3_nt: TGTGCCAGCAGCTATAGAGGGGGAGCTGAAGCTTTCTTT
cdr3_aa: CASSYRGGAEAFF

v_call: TRBV6-2/TRBV6-3
j_call: TRBJ2-1
clone_size: many
d_call: TRBD1
cdr3_nt: TGTGCCAGCAATCTAAACAGGGGGCTTGACTACAATGAGCAGTTCTTC
cdr3_aa: CASNLNRGLDYNEQFF

v_call: TRBV25-1
j_call: TRBJ2-7
clone_size: -
d_call: -
cdr3_nt: TGTGCCAGCAGTGAATCCACCGGCGCCTGCGAGCAGTACTTC
cdr3_aa: CASSESTGACEQYF

v_call: TRBV28
j_call: TRBJ2-7
clone_size: few
d_call: -
cdr3_nt: TGTGCCACCTCGGTGGCAGGTGAACCCTACGAGCAGTACTTC
cdr3_aa: CATSVAGEPYEQYF

v_call: TRBV20-1
j_call: TRBJ2-1
clone_size: -
d_call: TRBD2
cdr3_nt: TGCAGTGCTAGAGATCGCCGCGGGACTAGCGTTCCCCATGAGCAGTTCTTC
cdr3_aa: CSARDRRGTSVPHEQFF

v_call: TRBV7-7
j_call: TRBJ2-1
clone_size: -
d_call: TRBD1
cdr3_nt: TGTGCTAGCAGCTTGGACAGGGGCAACTACAATGAGCAGTTCTTC
cdr3_aa: CASSLDRGNYNEQFF

v_call: TRBV6-2/TRBV6-3
j_call: TRBJ2-1
clone_size: -
d_call: -
cdr3_nt: TGTGCCAGCAACAAAGGCTTCGGGAGCTCCTACAATGAGCAGTTCTTC
cdr3_aa: CASNKGFGSSYNEQFF

v_call: TRBV6-5
j_call: TRBJ2-7
clone_size: few
d_call: -
cdr3_nt: TGTGCCAGCAGTTACTCGTTACAGAACTACGAGCAGTACTTC
cdr3_aa: CASSYSLQNYEQYF

v_call: TRBV5-1
j_call: TRBJ1-2
clone_size: -
d_call: TRBD1
cdr3_nt: TGCGCCAGCAGCTTGGTGACAGGGGACTATGGCTACACCTTC
cdr3_aa: CASSLVTGDYGYTF

v_call: TRBV7-6
j_call: TRBJ2-2
clone_size: -
d_call: TRBD2
cdr3_nt: TGTGCCAGCAGCTTAGGCCCTAGCGGGAGCACCGGGGAGCTGTCTTTT
cdr3_aa: CASSLGPSGSTGELSF